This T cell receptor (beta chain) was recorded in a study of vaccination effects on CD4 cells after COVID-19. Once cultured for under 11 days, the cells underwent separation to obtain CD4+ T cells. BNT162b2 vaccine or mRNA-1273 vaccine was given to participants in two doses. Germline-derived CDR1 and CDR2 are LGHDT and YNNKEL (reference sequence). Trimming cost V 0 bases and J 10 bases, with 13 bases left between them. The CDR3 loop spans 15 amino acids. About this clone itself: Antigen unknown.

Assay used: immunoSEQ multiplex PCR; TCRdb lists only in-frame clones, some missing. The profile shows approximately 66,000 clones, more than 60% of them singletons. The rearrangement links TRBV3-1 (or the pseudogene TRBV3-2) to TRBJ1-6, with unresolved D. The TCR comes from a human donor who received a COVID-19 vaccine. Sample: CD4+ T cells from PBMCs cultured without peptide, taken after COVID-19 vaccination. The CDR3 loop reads CASSQDLAERSPLHF. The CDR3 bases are TGTGCCAGCAGCCAAGATTTGGCGGAGAGGTCACCCCTCCACTTT.